This T cell receptor (beta chain) was captured by sequencing in a study of shared clonotypes between healthy human individuals. The count of this clone is one. Per the germline V gene, CDR1 is SGHDN and CDR2 is FVKESK. V shed 1 base, J shed 7 bases, and the junction held 13 bases outside the gene matches. The CDR3 spans 16 residues. Some clones are missing from TCRdb's copy, which holds only in-frame ones; the method was immunoSEQ multiplex PCR. The data show some 980,000 clones, with 76% seen just once and about 1.5% held by the top ten. Sequencing used memory CD4+ T cells sorted from blood. Subset of the sample: CD45RA-negative fraction. The sequence derives from a man between 18 and 35 years old in good health. This chain joins TRBV14 and TRBJ2-7, with 7 bases identical to TRBD2. This CDR3 is CASSQVSERARGEQYF. The CDR3 nucleotides are TGTGCCAGCAGCCAAGTTTCGGAGCGGGCGCGGGGGGAGCAGTACTTC.